The subject of this entry is one TCR beta chain. Its specificity is not known. Using a J-beta primer mix together with a sample-barcoded 5' primer, a second PCR was run for roughly 7 to 12 cycles. In TCRdb, the 5' RACE reads were re-called with MiXCR into one record per CDR3 protein. The sample contains around 1,500,000 distinct CDR3 sequences, 28% of which appear only once. Researchers report isolating at least 6 million PBMCs per sample. The ends were cut back, 2 bases at V and 4 bases at J, with 14 bases in the middle. There are 14 residues in the CDR3. CDR1 and CDR2 (germline): GTSNPN, SVGIG (reference sequence). The sample comes from a study of blood T cells in healthy people across ages. In the study overall: Template switching caught about one barcoded beta molecule for each two T cells.

Whole-study findings and limits: A strong correlation was seen between TCR beta diversity and naive T cell percentage.

V usage is TRBV30 and J usage is TRBJ1-2, with a possible D match to TRBD1 (6 bases). The receptor was derived from a woman aged 25 to 39 in good health. The sequencing input was blood. DNA for the CDR3: TGTGCCTGGAGTCTGGGGGCCAGCACCTATGGCTACACCTTC. It translates to CAWSLGASTYGYTF.